Following are 23 T cell receptor beta chains from one sample sequenced in a study of T-cell reconstitution after alpha-beta-depleted transplantation in children. Unique molecular identifiers were used in preparing the TCRbeta library. Each CDR3 protein is one row after TCRdb ran MiXCR on the PCR reads. Found here are 350,000 to 450,000 distinct CDR3 sequences, 10% to 15% of them singletons; the top ten hold 3.5% to 4.5%. This sample comprised PBMCs, obtained from the stem cell graft. Receptors were obtained from a human donor who donated a stem cell graft to a child with Fanconi anemia.

In its sample, this clonotype was seen a few times. The chain joins TRBV7-9 to TRBJ1-4; D remains ambiguous. Germline assignment: CDR1 SEHNR and CDR2 FQNEAQ (reference sequence). The CDR3 totals 16 residues. The germline V and J ends were trimmed by 0 bases and 1 base, with 9 bases remaining between them. CDR3 in amino acids: CASSLAGIGTNEKLFF. The CDR3 DNA sequence: TGTGCCAGCAGCTTAGCAGGGATAGGAACTAATGAAAAACTGTTTTTT.

This clonotype was detected a few times. For the CDR3, the DNA is TGTAGGGGGAAACAGCCCCAGCATTTT. Protein: CRGKQPQHF. The chain uses TRBV7-6 and TRBJ1-5, with a tentative D call TRBD1 (6 bases). Germline V gives CDR1 SGHVS, CDR2 FNYEAQ. The CDR3 runs to 9 residues.

This clonotype was seen a handful of times. The rearrangement links TRBV7-2 to TRBJ1-4, with D perhaps matching TRBD1 (5 bases). V was cut by 5 bases and J by 7 bases, with 14 bases left in between. The CDR3 runs 14 residues. Germline-derived CDR1 and CDR2 are SGHTA and FQGNSA. The CDR3 loop reads CASSPRPRGEKLFF. DNA for the CDR3: TGTGCCAGCAGCCCACGCCCGAGGGGTGAAAAACTGTTTTTT.

The sample holds many counts of this clonotype. The J gene is TRBJ1-3, the V gene TRBV5-1; 7 bases fit TRBD1. V lost 4 bases and J lost 2; bases outside the gene matches: 3. The V gene's germline CDR1 is SGHRS and CDR2 YFSETQ. The CDR3 is made up of 14 amino acids. The CDR3 here is CASSPTGTGNTIYF. The CDR3 nucleotides read TGCGCCAGCAGCCCGACAGGGACTGGAAACACCATATATTTT.

This clonotype has more than one count but fewer than ten. This chain joins TRBV30 and TRBJ2-7; D possibly uses TRBD1 or TRBD2 (6 bases each). V lost 5 bases and J lost 6, with 14 bases in between. Germline CDR1 GTSNPN, CDR2 SVGIG (reference sequence). The CDR3 runs 12 residues. CDR3 DNA: TGTGCCTGGGGAGGGTGGGGGGCCGAGCAGTACTTC. It translates to CAWGGWGAEQYF. Variable domain in full (rest from reference TRBV30 and TRBJ2-7): SQTIHQWPATLVQPVGSPLSLECTVEGTSNPNLYWYRQAAGRGLQLLFYSVGIGQISSEVPQNLSASRPQDRQFILSSKKLLLSDSGFYLCAWGGWGAEQYFGPGTRLTVT.

The table lists this clonotype with a count of one. Compared with germline, one end of the junction differs, possibly owing to a read error. V usage is TRBV12-3 or TRBV12-4 and J usage is TRBJ2-1; 10 bases match TRBD2. The CDR3 runs to 19 residues. The CDR3 nucleotides are TGTGCCAGCTGTTTATCAGCGGGGGGGCCAGCAAGCTCCTACAATGAGCAGTTCTTC. Translated, it gives CASCLSAGGPASSYNEQFF.

The CDR3 loop reads CASSSRTTGKTDTQYF. CDR3 nucleotides: TGTGCCAGCAGCAGTCGGACGACGGGAAAGACAGATACGCAGTATTTT. The genes are TRBV7-2 and TRBJ2-3, with D possibly TRBD2 on 5 matching bases. Germline loops: CDR1 SGHTA, CDR2 FQGNSA. Trimming removed 5 bases at V and 3 bases at J, with 18 bases between. The CDR3 has 16 residues. Combining the CDR3 with reference TRBV7-2 and TRBJ2-3 gives the whole variable domain GAGVSQSPSNKVTEKGKDVELRCDPISGHTALYWYRQSLGQGLEFLIYFQGNSAPDKSGLPSDRFSAERTGGSVSTLTIQRTQQEDSAVYLCASSSRTTGKTDTQYFGPGTRLTVL.

The CDR3 DNA is TGCAGTGCCCAGGGTCGCAATGAGCAGTTCTTC. It specifies CSAQGRNEQFF. The chain joins TRBV20-1 to TRBJ2-1, with D perhaps matching TRBD1 (5 bases). V was cut by 6 bases and J by 6 bases, with 9 bases left in between. This CDR3 has 11 amino acids. Germline-derived CDR1 and CDR2 are DFQATT and SNEGSKA (reference sequence).

This clonotype was recorded a few times. The V gene is TRBV20-1, the J gene TRBJ1-2; D call uncertain. Germline V gene lookup returns CDR1 DFQATT and CDR2 SNEGSKA (reference sequence). V was shortened by 8 bases and J by 13 bases, with 26 bases between the two germline ends. The CDR3 has 13 amino acids. CDR3 DNA sequence: TGCAGTACCCATGTGCGGCCCTTACTAGGGCCCACCTTC. The encoded protein is CSTHVRPLLGPTF.

The V and J genes are TRBV9 and TRBJ1-5; D is uncertain. V lost 0 bases and J lost 6, with 10 bases in between. There are 14 residues in the CDR3. The germline V gene has CDR1 SGDLS and CDR2 YYNGEE. CDR3 loop: CASSVEGESQPQHF. As DNA, the CDR3 is TGTGCCAGCAGCGTAGAGGGTGAAAGTCAGCCCCAGCATTTT.

This clonotype was observed at least ten times. This sequence joins TRBV11-2 and TRBJ2-2; D gene ambiguous. Germline V gene data show CDR1 as SGHAT and CDR2 as FQNNGV. Trimming removed 1 base at V and 7 bases at J, with 7 bases between. CDR3 length: 13 amino acids. The CDR3 region has the DNA TGTGCCAGCAGCTTAGTTGGGATCGGGGAGCTGTTTTTT. Its translation: CASSLVGIGELFF.

This clonotype was counted only a few times. The chain has TRBV2 and TRBJ1-1; D gene uncertain. From germline, CDR1 is SNHLY and CDR2 FYNNEI. This CDR3 comprises 17 residues. With 8 bases removed from V and 0 bases from J, the gap between germline ends came to 22 bases. The CDR3 spells CASLVLMRKGMNTEAFF. Here the CDR3 DNA reads TGTGCCAGCTTGGTCCTAATGAGGAAAGGTATGAACACTGAAGCTTTCTTT.

The sample holds many counts of this clonotype. J is TRBJ2-3 and V is TRBV12-3 or TRBV12-4, with 7 nucleotides matching TRBD1. The CDR3 runs 14 residues. Unmatched junction bases numbered 3, after V lost 6 bases and J lost 0 bases. The CDR3 protein is CASSRDRSTDTQYF. The CDR3 DNA is TGTGCCAGCAGCAGGGACAGAAGCACAGATACGCAGTATTTT.

This sequence joins TRBV2 and TRBJ1-2; 8 bases line up with TRBD1. CDR1 and CDR2 from the germline V gene are SNHLY and FYNNEI. The CDR3 is made up of 13 amino acids. The junction had 2 bases not matched to a gene; V was cut back by 1 base and J by 7 bases. DNA for the CDR3: TGTGCCAGCAGTGAAGGAGACAGGGGTGGCTACACCTTC. This gives the protein CASSEGDRGGYTF.

A few counts support this clonotype. The chain couples TRBV7-2 to TRBJ1-5, with 8 bases aligning to TRBD1. Germline CDR1 reads SGHTA; CDR2 reads FQGNSA. V was clipped by 5 bases and J by 4 bases; unmatched bases: 4. CDR3 length: 14 residues. The CDR3 coding sequence is TGTGCCAGCAGCCTGACAGGGGCAAATCAGCCCCAGCATTTT. It translates to CASSLTGANQPQHF.

This clonotype has ten or more counts. This chain links TRBV12-3 or TRBV12-4 with TRBJ1-5, with no clear D. V was cut by 0 bases and J by 9 bases, with 12 bases left in between. The CDR3 is 14 amino acids. CDR3: CASSLARELGPQHF. CDR3 nucleotide sequence: TGTGCCAGCAGTTTAGCGAGGGAACTGGGGCCCCAGCATTTT.

V is TRBV12-3 or TRBV12-4 and J is TRBJ1-5; weak D call: TRBD1 (5 bases). This CDR3 region has 14 residues. Trimming cost V 3 bases and J 7 bases, with 13 bases left between them. The CDR3 reads CASSLQGRDQPQHF. DNA for the CDR3: TGTGCCAGCAGTTTGCAGGGTCGGGACCAGCCCCAGCATTTT.

This clonotype was observed many times. The V call is TRBV5-1, the J call TRBJ2-1, with D unresolved. Trimming cost V 5 bases and J 10 bases, with 10 bases left between them. The CDR3 extends over 11 amino acids. The germline V gene has CDR1 SGHRS and CDR2 YFSETQ. The CDR3 here is CASRFSREQFF. The CDR3 coding sequence is TGCGCCAGCAGATTTAGTCGGGAGCAGTTCTTC.

This clonotype was seen a handful of times. The V call is TRBV3-1, the J call TRBJ1-2; D is possibly TRBD1 (6 bases). Germline V gene data show CDR1 as LGHDT and CDR2 as YNNKEL (reference sequence). Between the trimmed V and J ends, which lost 5 bases and 5 bases, there was a span of 15 bases. CDR3 length: 14 amino acids. This CDR3 reads CASSTRGTRYGYTF. The CDR3 DNA reads TGTGCCAGCAGCACCCGGGGGACACGGTATGGCTACACCTTC.

The V and J genes are TRBV7-2 and TRBJ2-7; maybe TRBD1 (6 bases). Trimming pared 5 bases from V and 12 bases from J, leaving 23 bases between. Germline CDR1 and CDR2: SGHTA and FQGNSA. This CDR3 contains 14 residues. The CDR3 region is CASSPAIGRGTSYF. DNA for the CDR3: TGTGCCAGCAGCCCGGCGATTGGTAGGGGGACGTCGTACTTC.

The J gene is TRBJ2-1, the V gene TRBV18; D uncertain. The CDR3 is made up of 14 amino acids. Trimming removed 2 bases from V and 5 bases from J, with 10 bases in between. Germline V gene lookup returns CDR1 KGHSH and CDR2 LQKENI. The CDR3 sequence: CASSPATIDNEQFF. The CDR3 DNA reads as TGTGCCAGCTCACCAGCTACAATCGACAATGAGCAGTTCTTC. Full variable domain (outside the CDR3, taken from reference TRBV18 and TRBJ2-1): NAGVMQNPRHLVRRRGQEARLRCSPMKGHSHVYWYRQLPEEGLKFMVYLQKENIIDESGMPKERFSAEFPKEGPSILRIQQVVRGDSAAYFCASSPATIDNEQFFGPGTRLTVL.

There are a few counts of this clonotype. V usage is TRBV18 and J usage is TRBJ2-7; TRBD1 agrees at 8 bases. With 2 bases clipped from V and 4 bases from J, the junction kept 4 bases outside the gene matches. CDR3 length equals 14 residues. Germline values: CDR1 KGHSH, CDR2 LQKENI. DNA for the CDR3: TGTGCCAGCTCACCATGGGACAGGCCGTACGAGCAGTACTTC. Protein sequence: CASSPWDRPYEQYF.

The rearrangement uses TRBV29-1 and TRBJ1-1; a weak D match, TRBD1 (5 bases). Germline values: CDR1 SQVTM, CDR2 ANQGSEA. Between the trimmed V and J ends, which lost 7 bases and 0 bases, there was a span of 12 bases. The CDR3 loop spans 13 amino acids. The CDR3 DNA follows: TGCAGCGCTGGGGCAGGGCTGAACACTGAAGCTTTCTTT. Protein: CSAGAGLNTEAFF.